Listed here is a single T cell receptor beta chain. No antigen is known for it. Time point noted: week 47, end of study. A single vaccine dose contained 300 ug of mutant IDH1 20-mer peptide, and topical imiquimod was used with it. The germline V gene encodes CDR1 MNHEY and CDR2 SMNVEV (reference sequence). V lost 2 bases, J lost 7 bases, and 12 bases lay in between. There are 14 residues in the CDR3. The source of the sample is a study of a mutant IDH1 vaccine in newly diagnosed glioma. Profiling relied on immunoSEQ multiplex PCR, and the TCRdb table lists in-frame clones only, not all of them. This sample has some 60,000 clones, with about four fifths found just once.

Material: PBMCs, obtained from a glioma patient whose treatment included an IDH1 peptide vaccine. This TCR was sampled from a man aged 25-45 years with glioma. The chain is built from TRBV27 and TRBJ1-5, with D possibly TRBD1 on 5 matching bases. The CDR3 spells CASSLLGGSQPQHF. The CDR3 DNA follows: TGTGCCAGCAGTTTACTGGGGGGATCCCAGCCCCAGCATTTT.